This is a list of T cell receptor beta chains from one sample in a study of blood T cell repertoires in COVID-19. Only in-frame clones appear in the TCRdb table, and some are missing; sequencing was by immunoSEQ multiplex PCR. The sample holds hundreds of thousands of clones, 85% to 90% seen once. Input material: peripheral blood. The receptors derive from a woman in her fifties or sixties with COVID-19, enrolled during active disease. CDR3s include the opening cysteine and the closing phenylalanine or tryptophan. A D gene is named only where the DNA matches it firmly. Clone size appears in some rows only: once, few, many, or a class for an expanded clone.

v_call,j_call,clone_size,d_call,cdr3_aa,cdr3_nt
TRBV18,TRBJ2-7,NA,TRBD2,CASSPYLSSGASYEQYF,TGTGCCAGCTCACCGTATCTCTCTAGCGGGGCTTCCTACGAGCAGTACTTC
TRBV27,TRBJ1-4,NA,TRBD1,CASSSQGIREKLFF,TGTGCCAGCAGTTCACAGGGGATAAGAGAAAAACTGTTTTTT
TRBV2,TRBJ1-3,NA,NA,CASSLPREIPGNTIYF,TGTGCCAGCAGCCTTCCCAGGGAAATCCCTGGAAACACCATATATTTT
TRBV18,TRBJ2-7,NA,TRBD1,CASSPPQGAEQYF,TGTGCCAGCTCACCACCACAGGGGGCCGAGCAGTACTTC
TRBV14,TRBJ2-7,NA,NA,CASSQDIGEVYEQYF,TGTGCCAGCAGCCAAGATATAGGGGAGGTCTACGAGCAGTACTTC
TRBV18,TRBJ2-2,NA,TRBD1,CASSQGTATGELFF,TGTGCCAGCTCACAAGGGACAGCCACCGGGGAGCTGTTTTTT
TRBV5-1,TRBJ2-2,NA,TRBD1,CASSLQGAGNTGELFF,TGCGCCAGCAGCTTGCAGGGGGCTGGGAACACCGGGGAGCTGTTTTTT
TRBV28,TRBJ1-2,once,NA,CASSLQEGPYGYTF,TGTGCCAGCAGTTTACAAGAGGGCCCATATGGCTACACCTTC
TRBV13,TRBJ1-2,NA,TRBD1,CASSLASLSLRTGVGYTF,TGTGCCAGCAGCTTAGCCTCCCTTTCCCTTCGGACAGGGGTGGGCTACACCTTC
TRBV18,TRBJ1-5,few,TRBD1,CASSSGTGGDQPQHF,TGTGCCAGCTCGTCTGGGACAGGGGGCGATCAGCCCCAGCATTTT
TRBV5-5,TRBJ1-3,many,NA,CASSEGGNTIYF,TGTGCCAGCAGCGAGGGTGGAAACACCATATATTTT
TRBV5-4,TRBJ2-5,NA,NA,CASSPEVDTQGTQYF,TGTGCCAGCAGCCCCGAAGTGGATACCCAGGGGACCCAGTACTTC
TRBV18,TRBJ1-4,NA,NA,CASSPRGGEEKLFF,TGTGCCAGCTCACCACGAGGGGGAGAAGAAAAACTGTTTTTT
TRBV5-1,TRBJ1-1,NA,NA,CASSLTGHPNTEAFF,TGCGCCAGCAGCTTAACGGGACACCCGAACACTGAAGCTTTCTTT
TRBV11-2,TRBJ1-6,NA,TRBD1,CASSLVRDRMNSPLHF,TGTGCCAGCAGCTTAGTTCGGGACAGGATGAATTCACCCCTCCACTTT
TRBV19,TRBJ2-3,many,NA,CASSTGTDTQYF,TGTGCCAGTAGTACCGGGACAGATACGCAGTATTTT
TRBV9,TRBJ1-2,NA,TRBD1,CASSVGPGQSYGYTF,TGTGCCAGCAGCGTAGGTCCGGGACAGAGCTATGGCTACACCTTC
TRBV5-1,TRBJ2-5,NA,TRBD2,CASQRGGGEETQYF,TGCGCCAGCCAGCGGGGGGGCGGAGAAGAGACCCAGTACTTC
TRBV28,TRBJ2-7,NA,NA,CASSLSGLGQGSSYEQYF,TGTGCCAGCAGTTTGTCGGGCTTGGGACAAGGGAGCTCCTACGAGCAGTACTTC
TRBV7-8,TRBJ1-1,NA,NA,CASQGHLNTEAFF,TGTGCCAGTCAGGGACACCTGAACACTGAAGCTTTCTTT
TRBV10-3,TRBJ1-2,NA,NA,CATNGAEKNYGYTF,TGTGCCACCAATGGGGCAGAGAAGAACTATGGCTACACCTTC
TRBV6-5,TRBJ2-1,NA,NA,CASSYTPQKNEQFF,TGTGCCAGCAGTTACACACCCCAGAAAAATGAGCAGTTCTTC
TRBV11-2,TRBJ1-3,NA,NA,CASSLVTGSGNTIYF,TGTGCCAGCAGCTTAGTTACAGGGTCTGGAAACACCATATATTTT
TRBV10-3,TRBJ1-4,NA,NA,CAISGTGTNEKLFF,TGTGCCATCAGTGGAACGGGTACTAATGAAAAACTGTTTTTT
TRBV27,TRBJ2-1,NA,TRBD2,CASSFLFSIAGGSNEQFF,TGTGCCAGCAGTTTCCTTTTCTCGATAGCGGGGGGGAGTAATGAGCAGTTCTTC
TRBV6-5,TRBJ2-7,NA,TRBD2,CASSYSRTRGEQYF,TGTGCCAGCAGTTACTCCCGGACTAGGGGCGAGCAGTACTTC